These 28 T cell receptor beta chains were all obtained from the same sample, sequenced in a study of T cell responses to AZD1222 COVID-19 vaccine. Clones were read by immunoSEQ multiplex PCR, and TCRdb kept only the in-frame ones, dropping some. The sample lists more than 95,000 clones, roughly 87% occurring once. The material sequenced was peripheral blood, taken on day 0 of AZD1222 vaccination. These receptors came from an adult in good health.

The rearrangement joins TRBV7-2 to TRBJ2-2; 7 nucleotides line up with TRBD2. Per germline, CDR1 SGHTA and CDR2 FQGNSA. The trim removed 5 bases at V and 5 bases at J, leaving 5 bases unmatched. The CDR3 has 14 residues. CDR3: CASSRTGGTGELFF. The CDR3 region has the DNA TGTGCCAGCAGCCGGACGGGGGGAACCGGGGAGCTGTTTTTT. The full variable domain, with the rest looked up from reference TRBV7-2 and TRBJ2-2, is GAGVSQSPSNKVTEKGKDVELRCDPISGHTALYWYRQSLGQGLEFLIYFQGNSAPDKSGLPSDRFSAERTGGSVSTLTIQRTQQEDSAVYLCASSRTGGTGELFFGEGSRLTVL.

The chain recombines TRBV2 with TRBJ2-3, with a possible D match to TRBD2 (6 bases). This CDR3 comprises 14 residues. V lost 3 bases and J lost 5, with 12 bases in between. Germline CDR1 and CDR2: SNHLY and FYNNEI. The DNA of the CDR3 is TGTGCCAGCAGTGACACTAGCTCGAGAGATACGCAGTATTTT. The encoded protein is CASSDTSSRDTQYF. The full variable domain, its missing parts supplied by reference TRBV2 and TRBJ2-3, is EPEVTQTPSHQVTQMGQEVILRCVPISNHLYFYWYRQILGQKVEFLVSFYNNEISEKSEIFDDQFSVERPDGSNFTLKIRSTKLEDSAMYFCASSDTSSRDTQYFGPGTRLTVL.

The J gene is TRBJ1-4, the V gene TRBV6-5, with unresolved D. CDR1 is MNHEY and CDR2 is SVGAGI in the germline V gene. The CDR3 runs 11 residues. Trimming removed 8 bases from V and 6 bases from J, with 7 bases in between. The CDR3 here is CASGAYEKLFF. Here the CDR3 DNA reads TGTGCCAGCGGAGCGTATGAAAAACTGTTTTTT.

The rearrangement joins TRBV5-5 to TRBJ1-4; the D is unclear. CDR3 length: 15 amino acids. Germline lookup yields CDR1 SGHKS and CDR2 YYEKEE (reference sequence). Trimming left V 2 bases short and J 0 bases short, with 8 bases between. The CDR3 coding sequence is TGTGCCAGCAGCTTCCCCCCTACAACTAATGAAAAACTGTTTTTT. Translating gives CASSFPPTTNEKLFF.

The chain links TRBV30 to TRBJ1-5; possible D gene TRBD1, 6 bases. Trimming removed 1 base at V and 5 bases at J, with 9 bases between. Germline CDR1 and CDR2: GTSNPN and SVGIG (reference sequence). The CDR3 is made up of 13 amino acids. CDR3 amino acids: CAWSEGGHQPQHF. CDR3 DNA: TGTGCCTGGAGTGAAGGGGGGCATCAGCCCCAGCATTTT. The full variable domain, in which reference TRBV30 and TRBJ1-5 provide the parts outside the CDR3, is SQTIHQWPATLVQPVGSPLSLECTVEGTSNPNLYWYRQAAGRGLQLLFYSVGIGQISSEVPQNLSASRPQDRQFILSSKKLLLSDSGFYLCAWSEGGHQPQHFGDGTRLSIL.

This clone was seen only a few times. CDR3 sequence reads: CASSQSIQGVRIDGYTF. The CDR3 coding sequence is TGTGCCAGCAGCCAATCGATTCAGGGAGTGAGGATAGATGGCTACACCTTC. This rearrangement joins TRBV16 to TRBJ1-2; tentatively, D is TRBD1 (5 bases). Germline loops: CDR1 KGHSY, CDR2 FQNENV. Deletions cut 0 bases from V and 6 bases from J, with 20 bases between. This CDR3 is 17 amino acids long.

The gene calls are TRBV2 and TRBJ2-5; D unresolved. Germline assignment: CDR1 SNHLY and CDR2 FYNNEI. V was clipped by 6 bases and J by 4 bases, with 15 bases between them. This CDR3 comprises 14 residues. CDR3 DNA: TGTGCCAGCAGGGATCTGGGGTCGGGAGAGACCCAGTACTTC. It translates to CASRDLGSGETQYF.

The J gene is TRBJ2-7, the V gene TRBV5-1, with D possibly TRBD1 on 6 matching bases. The CDR3 runs 14 residues. Germline-derived CDR1 and CDR2 are SGHRS and YFSETQ. V was trimmed by 7 bases and J by 0 bases, leaving 14 bases between them. The CDR3 protein is CASAKDSHSYEQYF. The CDR3 DNA follows: TGCGCCAGCGCCAAGGACAGCCACTCCTACGAGCAGTACTTC.

This chain uses TRBV10-1 with TRBJ2-2; the D gene could be TRBD1 or TRBD2 (6 bases each). Trimming shortened V by 3 bases and J by 3 bases, and 17 bases separated the two germline ends. The V gene's germline CDR1 is WNHNN and CDR2 SYGVQD (reference sequence). CDR3 length: 17 residues. The CDR3 is CASSDMGIGGYTGELFF. For the CDR3, the DNA is TGCGCCAGCAGTGATATGGGGATCGGGGGCTACACCGGGGAGCTGTTTTTT.

This clone was observed a single time. The V call is TRBV28, the J call TRBJ2-3; 10 positions match TRBD1. With V trimmed by 5 bases and J by 6 bases, 8 bases remained unmatched. The CDR3 has 15 residues. Germline V gene sequence: CDR1 MDHEN, CDR2 SYDVKM. CDR3 protein: CASSPRDRGWDTQYF. Written as DNA, the CDR3 is TGTGCCAGCAGTCCCCGGGACAGGGGCTGGGATACGCAGTATTTT. Using reference TRBV28 and TRBJ2-3 for the parts outside the CDR3, the full variable domain is DVKVTQSSRYLVKRTGEKVFLECVQDMDHENMFWYRQDPGLGLRLIYFSYDVKMKEKGDIPEGYSVSREKKERFSLILESASTNQTSMYLCASSPRDRGWDTQYFGPGTRLTVL.

This rearrangement joins TRBV6-1 to TRBJ2-1; TRBD1 matches at 9 bases. The CDR3 runs to 14 residues. The germline V gene has CDR1 MNHNS and CDR2 SASEGT. Unmatched junction bases numbered 1, after V lost 1 base and J lost 6 bases. Here the CDR3 DNA reads TGTGCCAGCAGTGAAGGGGACAGGGTCAATGAGCAGTTCTTC. It specifies CASSEGDRVNEQFF.

The chain carries TRBV28 and TRBJ1-5; D is perhaps TRBD1 (6 bases). CDR3 length: 16 amino acids. CDR1 is MDHEN, CDR2 SYDVKM, per germline. Trimming took 6 bases from V and 2 from J, leaving 17 bases between them. The CDR3 sequence: CASSNPGAGRNQPQHF. DNA of the CDR3: TGTGCCAGCAGCAACCCAGGGGCAGGTCGCAATCAGCCCCAGCATTTT.

This chain links TRBV13 with TRBJ2-2, with D perhaps matching TRBD1 (6 bases). V shed 3 bases and J shed 5 bases, with 16 bases lying between them. The germline CDR1 and CDR2 sequences are PRHDT and FYEKMQ (reference sequence). CDR3 length equals 16 residues. The CDR3 DNA is TGTGCCAGCAGCTTCTCCGCAGGGGTGAGGACCGGGGAGCTGTTTTTT. Protein product: CASSFSAGVRTGELFF. Combining the CDR3 with reference TRBV13 and TRBJ2-2 gives the whole variable domain AAGVIQSPRHLIKEKRETATLKCYPIPRHDTVYWYQQGPGQDPQFLISFYEKMQSDKGSIPDRFSAQQFSDYHSELNMSSLELGDSALYFCASSFSAGVRTGELFFGEGSRLTVL.

J is TRBJ2-1 and V is TRBV18; a weak D match, TRBD1 (6 bases). Germline CDR1 and CDR2: KGHSH and LQKENI. Trimming shortened V by 6 bases and J by 10 bases, and 16 bases separated the two germline ends. This CDR3 comprises 13 residues. This chain's CDR3 is CASSRLQGREQFF. The CDR3 coding sequence is TGTGCCAGCTCCCGGCTACAGGGACGAGAGCAGTTCTTC.

This chain links TRBV5-1 with TRBJ1-4; no reliable D call. V was shortened by 4 bases and J by 8 bases, with 12 bases between the two germline ends. Germline V gives CDR1 SGHRS, CDR2 YFSETQ. The CDR3 consists of 13 residues. The CDR3 spells CASSVASGEKLFF. For the CDR3, the DNA is TGCGCCAGCAGCGTGGCGTCGGGAGAAAAACTGTTTTTT.

The rearrangement joins TRBV27 to TRBJ2-7; 8 nucleotides agree with TRBD1. The length of the CDR3 is 15 residues. Per the germline V gene, CDR1 is MNHEY and CDR2 is SMNVEV (reference sequence). With V trimmed by 6 bases and J by 5 bases, 12 bases remained unmatched. CDR3 loop: CASRLGQGGINEQYF. As DNA, the CDR3 is TGTGCCAGCAGACTCGGACAGGGCGGTATAAACGAGCAGTACTTC.

The V call is TRBV30, the J call TRBJ1-2, with D perhaps matching TRBD1 (6 bases). CDR1 and CDR2 (germline): GTSNPN, SVGIG (reference sequence). The CDR3 consists of 13 residues. V was pared by 1 base and J by 8 bases, with 14 bases between. Written as DNA, the CDR3 is TGTGCCTGGAGTGCAGGGACATCCTTGGGCTACACCTTC. Residues: CAWSAGTSLGYTF. Looking up the rest from reference TRBV30 and TRBJ1-2 gives the full variable domain: SQTIHQWPATLVQPVGSPLSLECTVEGTSNPNLYWYRQAAGRGLQLLFYSVGIGQISSEVPQNLSASRPQDRQFILSSKKLLLSDSGFYLCAWSAGTSLGYTFGSGTRLTVV.

The chain is built from TRBV6-4 and TRBJ2-1; D gene ambiguous. With 3 bases removed from V and 6 bases from J, the gap between germline ends came to 9 bases. Germline V gene lookup returns CDR1 MRHNA and CDR2 SNTAGT. This CDR3 region has 13 residues. The CDR3 sequence: CASSESPSNEQFF. DNA for the CDR3: TGTGCCAGCAGTGAATCGCCCTCCAATGAGCAGTTCTTC.

The gene calls are TRBV5-1 and TRBJ2-6, with D unresolved. The germline V gene has CDR1 SGHRS and CDR2 YFSETQ. Trimming shortened V by 2 bases and J by 0 bases, and 6 bases separated the two germline ends. CDR3 length equals 15 residues. The CDR3 here is CASSLGGSGANVLTF. CDR3 nucleotides: TGCGCCAGCAGCTTAGGCGGCTCTGGGGCCAACGTCCTGACTTTC.

The rearrangement joins TRBV7-3 to TRBJ2-1; D gene ambiguous. CDR3 length: 17 residues. Germline CDR1 SGHTA, CDR2 FQGTGA. Trimming took off 0 bases at V and 0 bases at J, with 12 bases between the two ends. The CDR3 bases are TGTGCCAGCAGCTTAACAGGGTCTCCAAGCTCCTACAATGAGCAGTTCTTC. Amino acids: CASSLTGSPSSYNEQFF.

V gene TRBV4-2 combines with J gene TRBJ2-1, with D perhaps TRBD2 (5 bases). The CDR3 consists of 14 residues. Deletions cut 0 bases from V and 10 bases from J, with 13 bases between. CDR1 LGHNA and CDR2 YNFKEQ come from the germline V gene. CDR3 region: CASSQDGGSLEQFF. The CDR3 nucleotides are TGTGCCAGCAGCCAAGATGGAGGTAGCCTGGAGCAGTTCTTC.

The V gene is TRBV21-1, the J gene TRBJ2-5; the DNA was not compared with TRBD1, the D call given in the table. TRBV21-1 is flagged as a pseudogene. This CDR3 has 13 residues. CDR3 sequence: CASRITVKETQYF. CDR3 DNA sequence: TGTGCCAGCAGGATCACAGTAAAGGAGACCCAGTACTTC.

V is TRBV5-1 and J is TRBJ2-1; D possibly corresponds to TRBD2 (6 bases). V was clipped by 1 base and J by 4 bases, with 15 bases between them. Germline V CDR1 and CDR2: SGHRS, YFSETQ. This CDR3 comprises 16 residues. In nucleotides, the CDR3 is TGCGCCAGCAGCTTGTCAGGTGGGACTTTGTACAATGAGCAGTTCTTC. Encoded protein: CASSLSGGTLYNEQFF.

In its sample, this clone was seen a few times. The chain has TRBV18 and TRBJ1-5; a possible D gene is TRBD1 (6 bases). This CDR3 is 15 amino acids long. With 4 bases removed from V and 1 base from J, the gap between germline ends came to 11 bases. The germline V gene encodes CDR1 KGHSH and CDR2 LQKENI. The CDR3, as DNA: TGTGCCAGCTCACTAAACCAGGGGAGCAATCAGCCCCAGCATTTT. It yields the protein CASSLNQGSNQPQHF.

A few counts support this clone. V gene TRBV11-2 combines with J gene TRBJ2-3; 9 positions match TRBD1. From germline, CDR1 is SGHAT and CDR2 FQNNGV. There are 16 residues in the CDR3. Losses at the gene ends were 4 bases for V and 2 bases for J; bases not matched to a gene: 7. The CDR3 coding sequence is TGTGCCAGCAGCTCCATCCGGGACAGGGACACAGATACGCAGTATTTT. It yields the protein CASSSIRDRDTDTQYF. The full variable domain, in which reference TRBV11-2 and TRBJ2-3 provide the parts outside the CDR3, is EAGVAQSPRYKIIEKRQSVAFWCNPISGHATLYWYQQILGQGPKLLIQFQNNGVVDDSQLPKDRFSAERLKGVDSTLKIQPAKLEDSAVYLCASSSIRDRDTDTQYFGPGTRLTVL.

The chain employs TRBV5-4 and TRBJ2-3; TRBD2 aligns across 11 bases. The CDR3 extends over 16 amino acids. Germline assignment: CDR1 SGHNT and CDR2 YYREEE (reference sequence). With V trimmed by 1 base and J by 3 bases, 4 bases remained unmatched. CDR3 loop: CASSLLAGGPTDTQYF. The CDR3 nucleotides read TGTGCCAGCAGCTTGTTAGCGGGGGGGCCGACAGATACGCAGTATTTT.

V is TRBV27 and J is TRBJ2-4, with D hard to call. The germline CDR1 and CDR2 sequences are MNHEY and SMNVEV (reference sequence). The CDR3 is 15 residues long. The V end was cut by 6 bases, the J end by 0 bases, with 12 bases between. Written as DNA, the CDR3 is TGTGCCAGCAGGACTCTAGTGAAAGCCAAAAACATTCAGTACTTC. This translates into CASRTLVKAKNIQYF.

This sequence joins TRBV29-1 and TRBJ2-7; tentatively, D is TRBD1 or TRBD2 (5 bases each). CDR3 length equals 13 residues. V was trimmed by 3 bases and J by 5 bases, leaving 14 bases between them. Germline V gives CDR1 SQVTM, CDR2 ANQGSEA. The DNA for the CDR3 is TGCAGCGTTGACAGGGAGTCGTCCCACGAGCAGTACTTC. Protein product: CSVDRESSHEQYF.